Below, 22 T cell receptor beta chains from the same sample are listed, as sequenced in a study of blood T cell repertoires in COVID-19. Repertoires were generated with immunoSEQ multiplex PCR, while TCRdb's copy carries only in-frame clones and drops some. The data hold a few hundred thousand clones, with 89% observed a single time. Sequences were obtained from PBMCs or T cells enriched from blood (not recorded which). The receptors shown here come from a woman aged 55-75 years who had recovered from COVID-19.

V is TRBV2 and J is TRBJ2-5, with 11 bases matching TRBD2. This CDR3 has 15 amino acids. The V gene end was trimmed by 6 bases and the J gene end by 4 bases; junction bases not matched to a gene: 7. The germline V gene encodes CDR1 SNHLY and CDR2 FYNNEI. CDR3 sequence: CASSLTSGIPETQYF. The CDR3, as DNA: TGTGCCAGCAGCTTGACTAGCGGGATCCCAGAGACCCAGTACTTC.

The chain carries TRBV27 and TRBJ2-5, with 8 bases aligning to TRBD2. Trimming at V came to 2 bases and at J to 7 bases, leaving 12 bases not matched to a gene. This CDR3 has 16 amino acids. Germline CDR1 MNHEY, CDR2 SMNVEV (reference sequence). CDR3 residues: CASSLTEREWVGTQYF. The CDR3 bases are TGTGCCAGCAGTTTAACGGAGCGGGAGTGGGTTGGGACCCAGTACTTC.

Only one count was recorded for this clone. The chain carries TRBV10-3 and TRBJ1-3; D is unresolved. V was shortened by 7 bases and J by 2 bases, with 12 bases between the two germline ends. The CDR3 covers 14 residues. Germline V CDR1 and CDR2: ENHRY, SYGVKD. DNA of the CDR3: TGTGCCATCACAAGGGAGCTTGCTGGAAACACCATATATTTT. Amino acid sequence: CAITRELAGNTIYF.

The chain links TRBV5-1 to TRBJ2-7; D remains unclear. The CDR3 spans 15 residues. In germline, CDR1 is SGHRS, CDR2 YFSETQ. V lost 0 bases and J 1 base, leaving 11 bases between the germline ends. DNA of the CDR3: TGCGCCAGCAGCTTGGGGGCCGGCACATCCTACGAGCAGTACTTC. This encodes CASSLGAGTSYEQYF.

This clone has more than one count but fewer than ten. The rearrangement links TRBV6-4 to TRBJ2-1; 11 bases line up with TRBD2. Germline CDR1 reads MRHNA; CDR2 reads SNTAGT. This CDR3 has 15 residues. V trimming: 1 base; J trimming: 10 bases; junction bases outside the gene matches: 6. CDR3 sequence (DNA): TGTGCCAGCAGTGACTTAGCGGGGGGGCCACAAGAGCAGTTCTTC. Translation gives CASSDLAGGPQEQFF.

CDR3 loop: CASSPDRDSPLHF. CDR3 nucleotides: TGTGCCAGCAGTCCTGACAGGGATTCACCCCTCCACTTT. The J gene is TRBJ1-6, the V gene TRBV28; 7 positions match TRBD1. The CDR3 is 13 residues long. Germline V gene sequence: CDR1 MDHEN, CDR2 SYDVKM. V was pared by 5 bases and J by 8 bases, with 3 bases of the junction left unmatched.

The V gene is TRBV7-6, the J gene TRBJ2-3; 9 positions agree with TRBD2. The junction had 5 bases not matched to a gene; V was cut back by 4 bases and J by 6 bases. This CDR3 has 14 amino acids. Germline CDR1 is SGHVS and CDR2 is FNYEAQ. CDR3 sequence: CASSWGTSHDTQYF. Written as DNA, the CDR3 is TGTGCCAGCAGCTGGGGGACTAGCCACGATACGCAGTATTTT.

V and J are TRBV5-4 and TRBJ1-2; 9 nucleotides align to TRBD1. V lost 4 bases to trimming and J lost 4 bases; unmatched junction nucleotides: 5. The CDR3 length is 14 residues. Germline V lookup: CDR1 SGHNT, CDR2 YYREEE (reference sequence). The CDR3 loop is CASSPGQGTYGYTF. In nucleotides, the CDR3 is TGTGCCAGCAGCCCCGGACAGGGGACCTATGGCTACACCTTC.

The chain couples TRBV6-5 to TRBJ1-1; no clear D gene. The germline V gene encodes CDR1 MNHEY and CDR2 SVGAGI. The CDR3 has 12 residues. Trimming took 8 bases from V and 6 from J, leaving 13 bases between them. The CDR3 sequence: CASSTAGAEAFF. CDR3 in DNA: TGTGCCAGCTCGACGGCGGGCGCTGAAGCTTTCTTT.

This clone was recorded only once. The chain carries TRBV30 and TRBJ2-7; TRBD2 is a possible D gene (7 bases). The V end was cut by 0 bases, the J end by 6 bases, with 18 bases between. The CDR3 length is 15 residues. Germline values: CDR1 GTSNPN, CDR2 SVGIG (reference sequence). Here the CDR3 reads CAWSVLWGGLGEQYF. CDR3 in DNA: TGTGCCTGGAGTGTACTTTGGGGGGGCCTGGGCGAGCAGTACTTC.

This clone was seen a single time. This chain joins TRBV11-2 and TRBJ1-5; perhaps TRBD1 as D (5 bases). The CDR3 covers 12 residues. Trimming cost V 6 bases and J 4 bases, with 7 bases left between them. Germline V CDR1 and CDR2: SGHAT, FQNNGV. CDR3 sequence reads: CASSSGNQPQHF. CDR3 coding DNA: TGTGCCAGCAGTTCAGGGAATCAGCCCCAGCATTTT. Using reference TRBV11-2 and TRBJ1-5 for the parts outside the CDR3, the full variable domain is EAGVAQSPRYKIIEKRQSVAFWCNPISGHATLYWYQQILGQGPKLLIQFQNNGVVDDSQLPKDRFSAERLKGVDSTLKIQPAKLEDSAVYLCASSSGNQPQHFGDGTRLSIL.

This chain uses TRBV19 with TRBJ1-2; D ambiguous. V was cut by 1 base and J by 5 bases, with 8 bases left in between. The CDR3 is 13 residues long. From germline, CDR1 is LNHDA and CDR2 SQIVND (reference sequence). CDR3 nucleotide sequence: TGTGCCAGTAGTATAGCCCCCTCGTATGGCTACACCTTC. Protein sequence: CASSIAPSYGYTF.

The CDR3 sequence: CATSRGGQGSAEAFF. In DNA, the CDR3 is TGTGCCACCAGCAGAGGAGGACAGGGCTCTGCTGAAGCTTTCTTT. V usage is TRBV15 and J usage is TRBJ1-1, with 8 positions matching TRBD1. The CDR3 extends over 15 amino acids. CDR1 and CDR2 (germline): LNHNV, YYDKDF (reference sequence). The V segment lost 1 base and the J segment 6 bases; nucleotides outside the gene matches: 7. The whole variable domain, filled in from reference TRBV15 and TRBJ1-1, reads DAMVIQNPRYQVTQFGKPVTLSCSQTLNHNVMYWYQQKSSQAPKLLFHYYDKDFNNEADTPDNFQSRRPNTSFCFLDIRSPGLGDTAMYLCATSRGGQGSAEAFFGQGTRLTVV.

This chain links TRBV5-1 with TRBJ1-4; 10 bases line up with TRBD1. This CDR3 region has 14 residues. Germline CDR1 SGHRS, CDR2 YFSETQ. V dropped 4 bases and J dropped 7; count of bases not matched to a gene: 4. CDR3 bases: TGCGCCAGCAGCGTGACAGGGGGCTTTGAAAAACTGTTTTTT. This translates into CASSVTGGFEKLFF.

The V and J genes are TRBV6-1 and TRBJ2-7, with 8 bases fitting TRBD1. The junction had 13 bases not matched to a gene; V was cut back by 3 bases and J by 0 bases. CDR1 MNHNS and CDR2 SASEGT come from the germline V gene. The CDR3 has 18 amino acids. In DNA, the CDR3 is TGTGCCAGCAGTGATTCGCCGGACAGGGTTCCCATCTCCTACGAGCAGTACTTC. This translates into CASSDSPDRVPISYEQYF.

The rearrangement uses TRBV5-1 and TRBJ1-3; D gene uncertain. The CDR3 spans 15 residues. Trimming took off 0 bases at V and 0 bases at J, with 7 bases between the two ends. The germline CDR1 and CDR2 sequences are SGHRS and YFSETQ. In nucleotides, the CDR3 is TGCGCCAGCAGCTTGGTCGGGTTCTCTGGAAACACCATATATTTT. Its protein product is CASSLVGFSGNTIYF.

The V and J genes are TRBV24-1 and TRBJ2-1, with D possibly being TRBD2 (5 bases). Per germline, CDR1 KGHDR and CDR2 SFDVKD. This CDR3 spans 11 amino acids. The V and J ends lost 9 bases and 12 bases respectively, with 14 bases between them. The CDR3 loop is CATGVPEGQFF. As DNA, the CDR3 is TGTGCCACCGGGGTTCCCGAGGGGCAGTTCTTC.

The chain employs TRBV12-5 and TRBJ2-1; TRBD2 is a possible D gene (6 bases). Germline-derived CDR1 and CDR2 are LGHNT and FRNRAP. CDR3 size: 17 residues. V was trimmed by 3 bases and J by 14 bases, leaving 29 bases between them. The CDR3 coding sequence is TGTGCTAGTGGTTTAAACCCGAACCGGGACTCGTCCAGTGGAGAGTTCTTC. It translates to CASGLNPNRDSSSGEFF.

This clone has just one count. J is TRBJ2-1 and V is TRBV27, with 14 bases identical to TRBD2. With 5 bases clipped from V and 8 bases from J, the junction kept 8 bases outside the gene matches. The CDR3 is made up of 16 amino acids. CDR1 is MNHEY and CDR2 is SMNVEV in the germline V gene (reference sequence). The CDR3 bases are TGTGCCAGCAGTACCCGACTAGCGGGAGGGAAGGATGAGCAGTTCTTC. Translated: CASSTRLAGGKDEQFF.

The genes are TRBV10-3 and TRBJ1-2; 9 nucleotides agree with TRBD1. The germline V gene encodes CDR1 ENHRY and CDR2 SYGVKD. CDR3 length: 16 amino acids. With V trimmed by 6 bases and J by 6 bases, 14 bases remained unmatched. CDR3 coding DNA: TGTGCCATCAGGGAACAGGGGGCGAACTCCTGGGATGGCTACACCTTC. Amino acid sequence: CAIREQGANSWDGYTF.

This chain connects TRBV6-1 to TRBJ1-2; D gene ambiguous. The CDR3 covers 14 residues. In germline, CDR1 is MNHNS, CDR2 SASEGT. The V and J ends lost 2 bases and 2 bases respectively, with 9 bases between them. Here the CDR3 reads CASSEYVRNYGYTF. The CDR3 DNA reads TGTGCCAGCAGTGAATACGTCAGGAACTATGGCTACACCTTC.

The J gene is TRBJ2-1, the V gene TRBV7-3, with 14 bases lining up with TRBD2. The trim removed 6 bases at V and 3 bases at J, leaving 7 bases unmatched. This CDR3 region has 17 residues. CDR1 SGHTA and CDR2 FQGTGA come from the germline V gene. The DNA of the CDR3 is TGTGCCAGCAGTCAAGCCGGGACTAGCGGGGGCTACAATGAGCAGTTCTTC. As protein: CASSQAGTSGGYNEQFF.